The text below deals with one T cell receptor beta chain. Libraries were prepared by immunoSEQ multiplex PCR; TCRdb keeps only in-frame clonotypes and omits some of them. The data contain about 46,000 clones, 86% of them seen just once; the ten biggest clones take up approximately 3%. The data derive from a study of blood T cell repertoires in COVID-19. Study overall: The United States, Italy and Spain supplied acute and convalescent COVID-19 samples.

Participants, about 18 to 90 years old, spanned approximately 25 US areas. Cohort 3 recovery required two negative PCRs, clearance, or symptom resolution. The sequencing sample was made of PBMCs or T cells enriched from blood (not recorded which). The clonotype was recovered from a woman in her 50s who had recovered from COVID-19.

The CDR3 reads CASKTTGTSGGVGELFF. As DNA, the CDR3 is TGTGCCAGCAAGACCACGGGAACTAGCGGGGGGGTCGGGGAGCTGTTTTTT. The rearrangement links TRBV28 to TRBJ2-2; 13 bases agree with TRBD2. The V and J ends lost 7 bases and 7 bases, in that order; junction bases with no gene match: 12. The CDR3 contains 17 residues. Germline assignment: CDR1 MDHEN and CDR2 SYDVKM.